This TCR beta chain was profiled in a study of CD8 T cells in ankylosing spondylitis. TCRdb recomputed calls from the 5' RACE reads with MiXCR, one row per CDR3 protein. Of some 240,000 distinct CDR3 sequences in the sample, more than 20% were seen once. The sequenced sample was blood, either unsorted or a sorted T cell fraction (not recorded which). The source of this sequence is a male donor with ankylosing spondylitis or in good health (not recorded which).

In nucleotides, the CDR3 is TGTGCCAGCAGCCCCCGGGACAGGGGCCACTATGGCTACACCTTC. Translation gives CASSPRDRGHYGYTF. V is TRBV7-9 and J is TRBJ1-2, with TRBD1 identical over 10 bases. In germline, CDR1 is SEHNR, CDR2 FQNEAQ (reference sequence). The CDR3 extends over 15 amino acids. The V segment lost 5 bases and the J segment 3 bases; nucleotides outside the gene matches: 6.